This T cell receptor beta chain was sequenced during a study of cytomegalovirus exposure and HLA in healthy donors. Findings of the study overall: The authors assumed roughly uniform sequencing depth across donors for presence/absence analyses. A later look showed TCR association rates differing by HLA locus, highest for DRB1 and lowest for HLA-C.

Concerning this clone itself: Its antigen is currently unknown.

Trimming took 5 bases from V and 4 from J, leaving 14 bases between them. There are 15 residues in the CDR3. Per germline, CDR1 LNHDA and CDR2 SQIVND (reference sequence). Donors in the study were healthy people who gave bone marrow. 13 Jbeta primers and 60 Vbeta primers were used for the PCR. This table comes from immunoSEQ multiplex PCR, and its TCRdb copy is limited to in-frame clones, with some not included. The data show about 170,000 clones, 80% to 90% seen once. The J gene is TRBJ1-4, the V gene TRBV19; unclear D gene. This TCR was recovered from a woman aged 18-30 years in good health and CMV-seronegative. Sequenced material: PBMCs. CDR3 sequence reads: CASSPRAGYNEKLFF. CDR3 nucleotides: TGTGCCAGTAGTCCCCGAGCAGGCTATAATGAAAAACTGTTTTTT. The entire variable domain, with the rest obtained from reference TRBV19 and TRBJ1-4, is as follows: DGGITQSPKYLFRKEGQNVTLSCEQNLNHDAMYWYRQDPGQGLRLIYYSQIVNDFQKGDIAEGYSVSREKKESFPLTVTSAQKNPTAFYLCASSPRAGYNEKLFFGSGTQLSVL.